This T cell receptor beta chain was found in a study of control samples from healthy donors and cancer patients (dated by TCRdb to 2018 to 2021). The CDR3 sequence holds 15 residues, the cysteine and phenylalanine included. The retained sequence is limited to the CDR3, 45 bases, with the frame set at the first base. V was cut back by 3 bases and J by 1 base, leaving a gap of 9 bases between them. According to the germline V gene (reference sequence), CDR1 reads LNHNV and CDR2 reads YYDKDF. Libraries came from the immunoSEQ multiplex PCR assay. Sourced from immuneACCESS, this table was stored by TCRdb with only in-frame sequences that have V and J called. A share of the clones is absent; for the studies checked, an unresolved V gene accounts for under half, and the remainder has no known explanation. The table for this sample lists 100,000 to 150,000 clones; around 90% of them were counted only once. The biggest ten clones account for 2.5% to 3% of the sample.

This clone was counted once. Its antigen is still unknown. No much larger clone is present one base from it, and per-base qualities are unavailable. This clonotype was obtained from a man between 40 and 49 years old in good health. The sequence joins TRBV15 to TRBJ2-2; the D segment cannot be called with confidence. The sequenced sample was blood. The DNA sequence is given as TGTGCCACCAGCAGGCGCCGACAGAACACCGGGGAGCTGTTTTTT. Translated, this is CATSRRRQNTGELFF.